These T cell receptor beta chains were read from a single sample in a study of CD8+ T cells in alopecia areata. This table comes from immunoSEQ multiplex PCR, and its TCRdb copy is limited to in-frame clones, with some not included. The table includes around 100,000 clones, just over 85% detected once. This specimen consisted of CD8+ T cells sorted from blood, obtained between weeks 30 and 35, from a patient treated with tofacitinib. The origin of the receptors is a human donor with alopecia areata. CDR3s include the opening cysteine and the closing phenylalanine or tryptophan. The D gene is left open where the match is weak. Clone size is not always given. Where it is, it says once, few, many or a class for expanded clones.

j_call clone_size v_call d_call cdr3_aa cdr3_nt
TRBJ1-6 few TRBV30 . CAWIDPQKGYNSPLHF TGTGCCTGGATCGACCCACAGAAGGGGTATAATTCACCCCTCCACTTT
TRBJ2-5 . TRBV4-2 . CASSQDEEETQYF TGTGCCAGCAGCCAAGATGAAGAGGAGACCCAGTACTTC
TRBJ1-4 . TRBV19 . CASSPSGINEKLFF TGTGCCAGTAGCCCCTCAGGGATTAATGAAAAACTGTTTTTT
TRBJ1-1 . TRBV27 TRBD1 CASSPGQTINTEAFF TGTGCCAGCAGTCCGGGACAGACAATCAACACTGAAGCTTTCTTT
TRBJ2-1 . TRBV7-9 . CASSFGSREQFF TGTGCCAGCAGTTTTGGGTCAAGGGAGCAGTTCTTC
TRBJ2-7 . TRBV27 . CASSLGAGVEQYF TGTGCCAGCAGTTTAGGGGCCGGGGTCGAGCAGTACTTC
TRBJ2-3 . TRBV7-9 . CASSFTGLTDTQYF TGTGCCAGCAGCTTTACAGGCCTCACAGATACGCAGTATTTT
TRBJ2-2 . TRBV2 . CASNPRGGSGELFF TGTGCCAGCAACCCCAGGGGGGGGTCCGGGGAGCTGTTTTTT
TRBJ2-3 once TRBV29-1 . CSVDSQTSTDTQYF TGCAGCGTTGATTCACAGACTAGCACAGATACGCAGTATTTT
TRBJ1-5 once TRBV9 . CASSVGGSGQPQHF TGTGCCAGCAGCGTAGGGGGGTCTGGACAGCCCCAGCATTTT
TRBJ2-1 . TRBV5-1 TRBD2 CASSSGLAGTYNEQFF TGCGCCAGCAGTTCAGGACTAGCGGGAACCTACAATGAGCAGTTCTTC
TRBJ2-2 . TRBV6-1 TRBD1 CASSVFYRGQGDTGELFF TGTGCCAGCAGTGTTTTCTACCGTGGACAGGGGGACACCGGGGAGCTGTTTTTT
TRBJ2-7 . TRBV19 . CASSPRPYEQYF TGTGCCAGTAGTCCCCGGCCGTACGAGCAGTACTTC
TRBJ2-6 . TRBV10-3 TRBD1 CAISDPGTGGSGANVLTF TGTGCCATCAGTGACCCCGGGACAGGGGGCTCCGGGGCCAACGTCCTGACTTTC
TRBJ2-5 . TRBV6-5 TRBD1 CASSSADRGWETQYF TGTGCCAGCAGTTCCGCTGACAGGGGTTGGGAGACCCAGTACTTC
TRBJ2-7 . TRBV19 . CASSIDFGAYEQYF TGTGCCAGTAGTATAGATTTTGGGGCCTACGAGCAGTACTTC
TRBJ2-3 . TRBV25-1 . CASSEREWGDTQYF TGTGCCAGCAGTGAAAGGGAGTGGGGGGATACGCAGTATTTT
TRBJ2-7 . TRBV7-9 TRBD1 CASSLGQVYEQYF TGTGCCAGCAGCCTCGGACAGGTCTACGAGCAGTACTTC
TRBJ1-5 . TRBV4-1 TRBD1 CASSQGQGDDQPQHF TGCGCCAGCAGCCAAGGACAGGGGGATGATCAGCCCCAGCATTTT
TRBJ1-1 . TRBV6-1 . CASRGDTTTEAFF TGTGCCAGCAGGGGGGACACCACCACTGAAGCTTTCTTT
TRBJ2-7 . TRBV14 . CASSQGSWSYEQYF TGTGCCAGCAGCCAAGGTAGCTGGTCCTACGAGCAGTACTTC
TRBJ2-7 . TRBV18 TRBD2 CASSPTSGRVNEQYF TGTGCCAGCTCCCCTACTAGCGGGAGAGTTAACGAGCAGTACTTC
TRBJ1-2 once TRBV9 . CASSVSSRAGYYGYTF TGTGCCAGCAGCGTATCCTCCAGGGCCGGCTACTATGGCTACACCTTC
TRBJ1-1 . TRBV4-2 . CASSQMGMNTEAFF TGTGCCAGCAGCCAAATGGGTATGAACACTGAAGCTTTCTTT
TRBJ2-7 . TRBV7-2 . CASSLDPTAWREQYF TGTGCCAGCAGCTTAGACCCGACGGCCTGGAGGGAGCAGTACTTC
TRBJ2-2 . TRBV6-5 TRBD1 CASSYSGTGLTGELFF TGTGCCAGCAGTTACTCCGGGACAGGTCTCACCGGGGAGCTGTTTTTT
TRBJ2-1 . TRBV6-4 TRBD2 CASSEERGGSFEQFF TGTGCCAGCAGCGAGGAGCGGGGGGGCTCCTTTGAGCAGTTCTTC
TRBJ2-7 once TRBV7-9 . CASSLDGTDRLKYF TGTGCCAGCAGCTTAGACGGGACCGACCGCCTAAAGTACTTC
TRBJ1-1 . TRBV2 . CASSEALRWGAEAFF TGTGCCAGCAGTGAAGCGCTTCGCTGGGGGGCTGAAGCTTTCTTT
TRBJ2-7 . TRBV14 . CASSRQGLYEQYF TGTGCCAGCAGCCGGCAGGGGCTGTACGAGCAGTACTTC
TRBJ1-5 once TRBV5-1 . CASSLEGISNQPQHF TGCGCCAGCAGCTTGGAGGGTATTAGCAATCAGCCCCAGCATTTT
TRBJ2-1 once TRBV9 . CASSVISHNEQFF TGTGCCAGCAGCGTAATCTCACACAATGAGCAGTTCTTC
TRBJ2-5 . TRBV4-1 . CASSQDEFGRGLGKTQYF TGCGCCAGCAGCCAAGATGAGTTCGGGAGGGGGCTTGGGAAGACCCAGTACTTC
TRBJ2-1 few TRBV7-3 . CASSLTGGEQFF TGTGCCAGCAGCTTAACGGGCGGTGAGCAGTTCTTC
TRBJ1-1 . TRBV20-1 . CSAPFTEAFF TGCAGTGCTCCCTTTACTGAAGCTTTCTTT
TRBJ1-1 . TRBV25-1 TRBD1 CASSADRGLYTEAFF TGTGCCAGCAGTGCGGACAGGGGGCTGTACACTGAAGCTTTCTTT
TRBJ2-1 . TRBV9 . CASSERVTFNEQFF TGTGCCAGCAGCGAGAGGGTAACCTTTAATGAGCAGTTCTTC
TRBJ1-5 . TRBV4-1 . CASSQVREYQPQHF TGCGCCAGCAGCCAAGTCAGGGAGTATCAGCCCCAGCATTTT
TRBJ2-3 . TRBV6-5 . CASSSDTADTQYF TGTGCCAGCAGTTCGGACACCGCGGATACGCAGTATTTT
TRBJ2-1 . TRBV9 TRBD2 CASSASGGTLYNEQFF TGTGCCAGCAGCGCTAGCGGGGGGACCTTATACAATGAGCAGTTCTTC
TRBJ2-1 . TRBV4-1 . CASSQGRGEVEQFF TGCGCCAGCAGCCAAGGGCGGGGAGAGGTTGAGCAGTTCTTC
TRBJ2-3 . TRBV5-5 . CASSLWGRTTDTQYF TGTGCCAGCAGCTTATGGGGCCGGACCACAGATACGCAGTATTTT
TRBJ2-5 . TRBV7-6 TRBD1 CASSLEGRQGARETQYF TGTGCCAGCAGCTTAGAAGGCAGACAGGGGGCTAGGGAGACCCAGTACTTC
TRBJ2-7 . TRBV7-2 TRBD1 CASSRGQGTYEQYF TGTGCCAGCAGTCGGGGACAGGGGACCTACGAGCAGTACTTC
TRBJ2-7 . TRBV10-2 TRBD1 CASCGTGGSYEQYF TGCGCCAGCTGTGGGACAGGGGGCTCCTACGAGCAGTACTTC
TRBJ1-1 . TRBV14 . CASSEGVLEGEAFF TGTGCCAGCAGCGAAGGGGTCCTGGAGGGTGAAGCTTTCTTT
TRBJ2-1 . TRBV19 . CASSIVGYNEQFF TGTGCCAGTAGTATAGTAGGATACAATGAGCAGTTCTTC
TRBJ1-1 . TRBV29-1 . CSVRDLNTEAFF TGCAGCGTGCGAGACCTGAACACTGAAGCTTTCTTT
TRBJ2-7 once TRBV23-1 . CASSHSLICQTPYEQYF TGCGCCAGCAGTCATTCTCTCATCTGCCAGACTCCCTACGAGCAGTACTTC
TRBJ2-7 once TRBV7-3 . CASSPGQSYEQYF TGTGCCAGCAGCCCGGGACAATCCTACGAGCAGTACTTC
TRBJ1-1 . TRBV29-1 . CSVEGVKGRVDTEAFF TGCAGCGTTGAAGGAGTAAAGGGGCGGGTGGACACTGAAGCTTTCTTT
TRBJ1-2 . TRBV6-5 . CASMGNGYYGYTF TGTGCCAGCATGGGGAACGGATACTATGGCTACACCTTC
TRBJ2-6 once TRBV13 . CASSNREPRANVLTF TGTGCCAGCAGCAACAGGGAGCCTAGGGCCAACGTCCTGACTTTC
TRBJ2-1 . TRBV7-7 . CASSFSLRGEQFF TGTGCTAGCAGCTTCAGTTTACGGGGCGAGCAGTTCTTC
TRBJ2-2 . TRBV7-9 . CASRLAGTGELFF TGTGCCAGCAGGCTCGCGGGGACCGGGGAGCTGTTTTTT